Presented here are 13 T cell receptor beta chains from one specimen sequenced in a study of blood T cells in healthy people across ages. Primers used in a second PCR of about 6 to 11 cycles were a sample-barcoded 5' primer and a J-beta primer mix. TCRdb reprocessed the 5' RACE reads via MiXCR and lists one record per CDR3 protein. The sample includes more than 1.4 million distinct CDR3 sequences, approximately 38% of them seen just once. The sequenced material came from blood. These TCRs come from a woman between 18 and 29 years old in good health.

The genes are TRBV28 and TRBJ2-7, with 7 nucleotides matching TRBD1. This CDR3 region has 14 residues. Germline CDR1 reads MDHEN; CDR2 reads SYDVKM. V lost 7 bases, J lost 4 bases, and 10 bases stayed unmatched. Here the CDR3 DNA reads TGTGCCAGCATCTCTGAGGGGGCCTCTTACGAGCAGTACTTC. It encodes CASISEGASYEQYF.

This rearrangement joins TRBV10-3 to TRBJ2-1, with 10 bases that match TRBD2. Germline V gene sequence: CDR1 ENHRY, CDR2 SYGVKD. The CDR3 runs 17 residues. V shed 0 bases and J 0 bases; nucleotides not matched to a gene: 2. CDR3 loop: CAISESASGSSYNEQFF. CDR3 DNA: TGTGCCATCAGTGAGTCGGCTAGCGGGAGCTCCTACAATGAGCAGTTCTTC.

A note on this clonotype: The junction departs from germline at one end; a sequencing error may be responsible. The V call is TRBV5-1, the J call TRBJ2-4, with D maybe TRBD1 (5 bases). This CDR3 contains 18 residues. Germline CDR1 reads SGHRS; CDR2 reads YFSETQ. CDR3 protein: CASSLVGSRTLAKNVQYF. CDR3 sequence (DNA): TGCGCCAGCAGCTTGGTCGGCTCCAGGACATTAGCCAAAAACGTTCAGTACTTC.

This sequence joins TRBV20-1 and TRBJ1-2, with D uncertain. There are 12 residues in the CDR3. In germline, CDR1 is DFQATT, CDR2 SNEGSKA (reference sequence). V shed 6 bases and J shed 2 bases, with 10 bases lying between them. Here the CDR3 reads CSATPGNYGYTF. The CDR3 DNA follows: TGCAGTGCCACCCCCGGGAACTATGGCTACACCTTC.

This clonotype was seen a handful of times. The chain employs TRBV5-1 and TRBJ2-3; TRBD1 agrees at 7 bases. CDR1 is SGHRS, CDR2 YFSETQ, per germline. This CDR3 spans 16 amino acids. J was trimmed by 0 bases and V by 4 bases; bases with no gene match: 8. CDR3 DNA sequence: TGCGCCAGCAGCGAGGGGACAGTGAAAAGCACAGATACGCAGTATTTT. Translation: CASSEGTVKSTDTQYF.

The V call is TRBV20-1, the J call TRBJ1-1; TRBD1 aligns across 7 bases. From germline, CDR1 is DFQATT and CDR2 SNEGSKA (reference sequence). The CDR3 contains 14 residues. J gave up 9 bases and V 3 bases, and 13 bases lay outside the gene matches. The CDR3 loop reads CSASWARDRTKAFF. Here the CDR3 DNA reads TGCAGTGCTAGTTGGGCCAGGGACAGAACGAAAGCTTTCTTT.

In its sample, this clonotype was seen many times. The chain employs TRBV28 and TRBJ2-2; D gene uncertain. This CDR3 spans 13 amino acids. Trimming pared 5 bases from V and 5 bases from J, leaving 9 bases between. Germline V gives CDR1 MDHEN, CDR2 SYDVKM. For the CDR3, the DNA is TGTGCCAGCAGTCCCCGGAGTACCGGGGAGCTGTTTTTT. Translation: CASSPRSTGELFF.

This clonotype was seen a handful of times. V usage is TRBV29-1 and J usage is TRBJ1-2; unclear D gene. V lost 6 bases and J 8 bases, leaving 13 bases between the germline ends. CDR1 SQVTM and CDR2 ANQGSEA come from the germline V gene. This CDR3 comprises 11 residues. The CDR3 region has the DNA TGCAGCGTCCTGAGACTTGGCGGCTACACCTTC. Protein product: CSVLRLGGYTF.

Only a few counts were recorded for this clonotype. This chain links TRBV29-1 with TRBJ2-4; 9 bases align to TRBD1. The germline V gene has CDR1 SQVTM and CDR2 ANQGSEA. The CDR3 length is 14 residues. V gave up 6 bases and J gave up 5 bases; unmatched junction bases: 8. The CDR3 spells CSVGDRAGENIQYF. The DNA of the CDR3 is TGCAGCGTAGGGGACAGGGCGGGAGAAAACATTCAGTACTTC.

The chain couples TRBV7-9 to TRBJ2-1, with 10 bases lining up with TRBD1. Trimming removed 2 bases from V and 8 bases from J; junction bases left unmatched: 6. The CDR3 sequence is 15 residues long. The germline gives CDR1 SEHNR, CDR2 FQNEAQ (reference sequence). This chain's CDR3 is CASSLRGQGFDEQFF. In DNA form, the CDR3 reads TGTGCCAGCAGCTTAAGGGGACAGGGGTTTGATGAGCAGTTCTTC.

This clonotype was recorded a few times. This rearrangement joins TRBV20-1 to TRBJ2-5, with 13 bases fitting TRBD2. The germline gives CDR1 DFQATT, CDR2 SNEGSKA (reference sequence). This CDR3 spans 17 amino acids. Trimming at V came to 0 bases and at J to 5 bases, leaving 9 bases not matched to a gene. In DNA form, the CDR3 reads TGCAGTGCTAGAGATTTCCTTGGACTAGCGGGAGAGGAGACCCAGTACTTC. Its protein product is CSARDFLGLAGEETQYF.

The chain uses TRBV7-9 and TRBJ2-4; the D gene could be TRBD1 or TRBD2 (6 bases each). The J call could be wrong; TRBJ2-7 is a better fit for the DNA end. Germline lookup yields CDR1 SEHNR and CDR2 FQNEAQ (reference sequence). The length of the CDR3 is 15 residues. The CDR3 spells CASSGNREVSREQYF. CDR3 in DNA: TGTGCCAGCAGCGGCAACAGGGAGGTTTCTCGCGAGCAGTACTTC.

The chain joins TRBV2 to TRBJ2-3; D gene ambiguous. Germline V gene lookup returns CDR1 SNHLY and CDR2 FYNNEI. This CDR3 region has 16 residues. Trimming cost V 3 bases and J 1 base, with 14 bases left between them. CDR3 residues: CASSEAVRMGTDTQYF. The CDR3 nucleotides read TGTGCCAGCAGTGAGGCGGTGAGGATGGGCACAGATACGCAGTATTTT.